The source of this T cell receptor (beta chain) is a study of blood T cell repertoires in COVID-19. V lost 8 bases and J 1 base, leaving 21 bases between the germline ends. Germline V CDR1 and CDR2: LNHNV, YYDKDF (reference sequence). CDR3 length equals 17 residues. As processed by the authors: Reference gene primer amplification gave nucleated cell count estimates. Only in-frame clones appear in the TCRdb table, and some are missing; sequencing was by immunoSEQ multiplex PCR. The DNA was the basis for D and trimming; V, J and clone size are from that table. The sample has 200,000 or so clones, around 85% seen once.

The sequenced material came from peripheral blood. This clonotype originated in a man in his 60s with acute or convalescent COVID-19. This chain links TRBV15 with TRBJ2-4, with D perhaps matching TRBD2 (6 bases). CDR3 coding DNA: TGTGCCACCTCCAGCACCCAGCGCGGGACCGCCAAAAACATTCAGTACTTC. Its translation is CATSSTQRGTAKNIQYF.